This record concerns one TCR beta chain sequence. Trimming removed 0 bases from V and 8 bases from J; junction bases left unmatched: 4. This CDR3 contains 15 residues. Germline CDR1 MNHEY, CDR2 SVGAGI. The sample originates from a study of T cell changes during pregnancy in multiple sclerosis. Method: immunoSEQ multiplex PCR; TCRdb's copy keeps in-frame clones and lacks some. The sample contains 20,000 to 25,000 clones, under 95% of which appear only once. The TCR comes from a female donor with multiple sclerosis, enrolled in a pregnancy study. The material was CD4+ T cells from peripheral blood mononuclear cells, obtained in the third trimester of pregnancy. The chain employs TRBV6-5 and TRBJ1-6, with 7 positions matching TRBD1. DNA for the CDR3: TGTGCCAGCAGTTACTCGGGACAGTGGGATTCACCCCTCCACTTT. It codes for CASSYSGQWDSPLHF.